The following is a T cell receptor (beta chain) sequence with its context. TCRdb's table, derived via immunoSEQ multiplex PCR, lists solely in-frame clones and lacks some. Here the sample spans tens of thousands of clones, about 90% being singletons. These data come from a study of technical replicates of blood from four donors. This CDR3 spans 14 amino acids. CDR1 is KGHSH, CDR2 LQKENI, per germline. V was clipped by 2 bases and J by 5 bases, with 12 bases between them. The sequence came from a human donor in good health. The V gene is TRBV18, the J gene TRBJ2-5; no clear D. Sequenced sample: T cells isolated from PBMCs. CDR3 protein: CASSPGQLRETQYF. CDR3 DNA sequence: TGTGCCAGCTCACCAGGGCAGCTCCGGGAGACCCAGTACTTC. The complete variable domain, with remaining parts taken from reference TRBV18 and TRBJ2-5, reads NAGVMQNPRHLVRRRGQEARLRCSPMKGHSHVYWYRQLPEEGLKFMVYLQKENIIDESGMPKERFSAEFPKEGPSILRIQQVVRGDSAAYFCASSPGQLRETQYFGPGTRLLVL.